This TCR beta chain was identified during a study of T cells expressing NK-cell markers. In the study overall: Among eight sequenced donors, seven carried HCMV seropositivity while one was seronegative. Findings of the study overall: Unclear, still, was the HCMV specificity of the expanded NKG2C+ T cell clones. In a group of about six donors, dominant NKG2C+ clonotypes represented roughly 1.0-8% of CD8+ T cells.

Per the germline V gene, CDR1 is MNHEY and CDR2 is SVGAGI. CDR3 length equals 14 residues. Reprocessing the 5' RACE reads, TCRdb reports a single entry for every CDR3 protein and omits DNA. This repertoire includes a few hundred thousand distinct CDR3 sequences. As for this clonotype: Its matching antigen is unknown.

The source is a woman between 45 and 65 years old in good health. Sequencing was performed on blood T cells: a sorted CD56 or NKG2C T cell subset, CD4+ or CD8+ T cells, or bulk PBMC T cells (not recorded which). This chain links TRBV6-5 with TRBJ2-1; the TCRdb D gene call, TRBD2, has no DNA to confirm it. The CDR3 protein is CASRALSSYNEQFF.